The T cell receptor (beta chain) under discussion was sequenced for a study of blood T cells in healthy people across ages. Together with a sample-barcoded 5' primer, a J-beta primer mix was included in a second PCR lasting roughly 6 to 12 cycles. Through a template-switch adaptor with 12 random nucleotides, each cDNA molecule received a tag. TCRdb reanalysed the 5' RACE reads using MiXCR and keeps one entry per CDR3 protein. The data hold hundreds of thousands of distinct CDR3 sequences, with 29% observed a single time. The V gene's germline CDR1 is LGHNA and CDR2 YSLEER. Unmatched junction bases numbered 8, after V lost 5 bases and J lost 3 bases. CDR3 length equals 15 residues. This clonotype was counted a few times. What it recognizes is unknown. General observations from the study: Per million T cells, the diversity of TCR beta decreased roughly linearly as age advanced.

The donors, aged about 6 to 90, were healthy Caucasians from Russia. The TCR originated in a woman of 80 years or more in good health. The chain employs TRBV4-3 and TRBJ2-7; 9 bases map to TRBD1. The sequenced material came from blood. The CDR3 DNA sequence: TGCGCCAGCAGCTACCGCCGGACAGGGGACTACGAGCAGTACTTC. It codes for CASSYRRTGDYEQYF.